The entry that follows covers one TCR beta chain sequence. V shed 6 bases, J shed 2 bases, and the junction held 12 bases outside the gene matches. Germline CDR1 and CDR2: KGHSH and LQKENI. This CDR3 comprises 16 residues. This sample was taken from a study of blood T cell repertoires in COVID-19. Profiled with immunoSEQ multiplex PCR; TCRdb holds only in-frame clones, not every one. This sample has some 27,000 clones, with approximately 71% found just once. The TCR originated in a human donor in a cohort sampled during active COVID-19. This chain connects TRBV18 to TRBJ2-7; 8 bases agree with TRBD1. Sequenced: peripheral blood. CDR3 bases: TGTGCCAGCTCTTTTTCGGGACAGGCTATAACCTACGAGCAGTACTTC. Protein: CASSFSGQAITYEQYF.